These 17 T cell receptor beta chains were all obtained from the same sample, sequenced in a study of T cells in Graves' hyperthyroidism and ophthalmopathy. Amplified regions were TCR beta CDR3 sequences from RNA transcripts. First-round RT-PCR with HTBI primers amplified the TCR CDR3 region. One entry per CDR3 protein, called by TCRdb with MiXCR from the multiplex PCR reads. The sample lists about 360,000 distinct CDR3 sequences, 13% occurring once. The sequenced sample was blood. The receptor set was obtained from a woman younger than 30 with Graves' hyperthyroidism.

This clonotype was counted many times. The chain has TRBV6-1 and TRBJ1-2; 9 nucleotides line up with TRBD1. V shed 5 bases and J 5 bases; nucleotides not matched to a gene: 9. The CDR3 consists of 15 residues. Germline V gene data show CDR1 as MNHNS and CDR2 as SASEGT. CDR3 sequence reads: CASSNGGQGGYGYTF. The CDR3 coding sequence is TGTGCCAGCAGTAATGGGGGACAGGGAGGGTATGGCTACACCTTC.

This clonotype was recorded at least ten times. The chain carries TRBV5-5 and TRBJ1-2; D gene unclear. Deletions cut 0 bases from V and 6 bases from J, with 9 bases between. Per the germline V gene, CDR1 is SGHKS and CDR2 is YYEKEE (reference sequence). The CDR3 has 13 residues. Written as DNA, the CDR3 is TGTGCCAGCAGCTTGGAGGCGGCAGATGGCTACACCTTC. Translated, it gives CASSLEAADGYTF.

In its sample, this clonotype was seen many times. The chain is built from TRBV7-9 and TRBJ1-6, with D possibly TRBD1 on 5 matching bases. Per the germline V gene, CDR1 is SEHNR and CDR2 is FQNEAQ (reference sequence). Trimming removed 6 bases from V and 7 bases from J, with 13 bases in between. This CDR3 spans 14 amino acids. CDR3 coding DNA: TGTGCCAGCAGTCAGGGAAGCGGGAATTCACCCCTCCACTTT. Its translation is CASSQGSGNSPLHF.

This clonotype has only a few counts. This sequence joins TRBV20-1 and TRBJ2-7; 11 bases are shared with TRBD2. Trimming removed 6 bases from V and 3 bases from J; junction bases left unmatched: 4. Germline CDR1 reads DFQATT; CDR2 reads SNEGSKA (reference sequence). The CDR3 has 13 amino acids. This CDR3 is CSAGLAGVYEQYF. The CDR3 DNA is TGCAGTGCCGGACTAGCGGGTGTCTACGAGCAGTACTTC.

This clonotype was detected many times. V and J are TRBV28 and TRBJ2-7; no clear D gene. V was shortened by 7 bases and J by 2 bases, with 9 bases between the two germline ends. CDR1 is MDHEN, CDR2 SYDVKM, per germline. This CDR3 is built from 12 residues. The CDR3 loop is CASKKRAYEQYF. CDR3 in DNA: TGTGCCAGCAAAAAGAGAGCCTACGAGCAGTACTTC. Filled out from reference TRBV28 and TRBJ2-7, the complete variable domain reads DVKVTQSSRYLVKRTGEKVFLECVQDMDHENMFWYRQDPGLGLRLIYFSYDVKMKEKGDIPEGYSVSREKKERFSLILESASTNQTSMYLCASKKRAYEQYFGPGTRLTVT.

The CDR3: CASSFLGGVNGYTF. The CDR3 coding sequence is TGTGCCAGCAGCTTTCTCGGGGGCGTAAATGGCTACACCTTC. The chain joins TRBV5-8 to TRBJ1-2, with D perhaps matching TRBD1 (6 bases). The germline V gene has CDR1 SGHTS and CDR2 YDEGEE. CDR3 length equals 14 residues. Trimming stripped 2 bases from V and 6 bases from J, with 14 bases between.

This clonotype was recorded at least ten times. The rearrangement links TRBV28 to TRBJ1-6, with a tentative D call TRBD1 (5 bases). With 6 bases removed from V and 6 bases from J, the gap between germline ends came to 18 bases. The V gene's germline CDR1 is MDHEN and CDR2 SYDVKM. This CDR3 contains 16 residues. CDR3 nucleotide sequence: TGTGCCAGCAGGACCTTCGGGGCAGTGGGTAATTCACCCCTCCACTTT. Protein: CASRTFGAVGNSPLHF.

This chain joins TRBV7-3 and TRBJ1-1; the D gene is possibly TRBD1 (6 bases). The germline V gene has CDR1 SGHTA and CDR2 FQGTGA. With 5 bases removed from V and 0 bases from J, the gap between germline ends came to 13 bases. This CDR3 region has 15 residues. CDR3 residues: CASSPRTEVNTEAFF. The CDR3 DNA sequence: TGTGCCAGCAGCCCCCGGACAGAAGTGAACACTGAAGCTTTCTTT.

This clonotype was detected once. J is TRBJ1-4 and V is TRBV6-1; TRBD1 is a possible D gene (5 bases). From germline, CDR1 is MNHNS and CDR2 SASEGT. The CDR3 length is 21 residues. V was trimmed by 4 bases and J by 3 bases, leaving 30 bases between them. This chain's CDR3 is CASSAGGIWARRGAANEKLFF. In DNA, the CDR3 is TGTGCCAGCAGTGCGGGGGGTATCTGGGCCAGAAGAGGTGCAGCTAATGAAAAACTGTTTTTT.

Ten or more counts support this clonotype. The V gene is TRBV28, the J gene TRBJ2-7; no reliable D call. The ends were cut back, 6 bases at V and 0 bases at J, with 9 bases in the middle. Germline V CDR1 and CDR2: MDHEN, SYDVKM. The CDR3 contains 13 residues. CDR3 region: CASRLGISYEQYF. CDR3 nucleotides: TGTGCCAGCAGGCTTGGGATCTCCTACGAGCAGTACTTC.

At least ten counts were recorded for this clonotype. CDR3 in amino acids: CASSPGTEVMISSYEQYF. CDR3 DNA: TGTGCCAGCAGTCCCGGGACGGAAGTAATGATAAGCTCCTACGAGCAGTACTTC. The chain links TRBV12-3 or TRBV12-4 to TRBJ2-7, with D possibly called TRBD1 or TRBD2 (5 bases each). V gave up 5 bases and J gave up 0 bases, with 23 bases separating them. This CDR3 contains 18 residues.

The chain joins TRBV11-2 to TRBJ2-2, with 8 positions matching TRBD2. With V trimmed by 2 bases and J by 2 bases, 7 bases remained unmatched. The CDR3 is 17 amino acids. Germline V CDR1 and CDR2: SGHAT, FQNNGV. The CDR3 reads CASSLRVSGVNTGELFF. The CDR3 DNA reads as TGTGCCAGCAGCTTACGGGTTAGCGGGGTTAACACCGGGGAGCTGTTTTTT.

This clonotype was counted at least ten times. This chain links TRBV6-1 with TRBJ2-3; D is perhaps TRBD1 or TRBD2 (5 bases each). Deletions cut 5 bases from V and 9 bases from J, with 18 bases between. The CDR3 length is 14 residues. Germline lookup yields CDR1 MNHNS and CDR2 SASEGT. CDR3 in DNA: TGTGCCAGCAGTTTCGCAGGGAGCCCCGGAACGCAGTATTTT. Translation: CASSFAGSPGTQYF.

This clonotype occurred a few times. It is likely a read error, because the conserved phenylalanine at the end of the CDR3 is missing. The genes are TRBV24-1 and TRBJ2-5; 12 bases are a match to TRBD1. This CDR3 region has 15 residues. Germline V gene sequence: CDR1 KGHDR, CDR2 SFDVKD. With V trimmed by 4 bases and J by 5 bases, 4 bases remained unmatched. The CDR3 bases are TGTGCCACCAGTGACCGGGACAGGGGGCTTGAGACCCAGTACCTC. This sequence encodes CATSDRDRGLETQYL.

This clonotype was observed at least ten times. J is TRBJ1-4 and V is TRBV2, with 7 bases lining up with TRBD1. Germline-derived CDR1 and CDR2 are SNHLY and FYNNEI. CDR3 length: 16 amino acids. The ends lost 4 bases at V and 6 bases at J; junction bases unmatched: 11. The CDR3 spells CASSVFPGQLDEKLFF. CDR3 DNA: TGTGCCAGCAGTGTCTTTCCGGGACAGCTAGATGAAAAACTGTTTTTT.

This clonotype was seen ten or more times. The chain employs TRBV6-8 and TRBJ2-3, with D possibly matching TRBD2 (6 bases). There are 16 residues in the CDR3. From germline, CDR1 is MNHGY and CDR2 SAAAGT. The V gene lost 7 bases and the J gene lost 2 bases, with 19 bases spanning the gap. The CDR3 region has the DNA TGTGCCAGCAACCCCCCGCGGGGACTTGACACAGATACGCAGTATTTT. It specifies CASNPPRGLDTDTQYF.

Many counts were recorded for this clonotype. The chain has TRBV2 and TRBJ1-5; D might be TRBD1 (5 bases). This CDR3 has 14 residues. V lost 1 base to trimming and J lost 5 bases, with 9 bases between them. Per the germline V gene, CDR1 is SNHLY and CDR2 is FYNNEI. The CDR3 bases are TGTGCCAGCAGTGAAGTAGGGACTTATCAGCCCCAGCATTTT. The encoded protein is CASSEVGTYQPQHF. The full variable domain, completed using reference TRBV2 and TRBJ1-5, is EPEVTQTPSHQVTQMGQEVILRCVPISNHLYFYWYRQILGQKVEFLVSFYNNEISEKSEIFDDQFSVERPDGSNFTLKIRSTKLEDSAMYFCASSEVGTYQPQHFGDGTRLSIL.